The text below deals with one T cell receptor (beta chain). The data originate from a study of blood T cell repertoires in COVID-19. V lost 4 bases to trimming and J lost 3 bases; unmatched junction nucleotides: 3. The CDR3 runs 13 residues. Germline CDR1 and CDR2: SQVTM and ANQGSEA. Using immunoSEQ multiplex PCR, the repertoire was profiled, and TCRdb retains in-frame clones only, with some absent. The table includes 53,000 or so clones, around three quarters detected once. Sequencing was performed on peripheral blood. The rearrangement joins TRBV29-1 to TRBJ1-5; 7 bases match TRBD1. The clonotype was recovered from a man aged 55 to 70 with acute or convalescent COVID-19. The CDR3 sequence: CSVVGQNNQPQHF. As DNA, the CDR3 is TGCAGCGTTGTGGGACAGAACAATCAGCCCCAGCATTTT.